This TCR beta chain was sequenced during a study of shared clonotypes between healthy human individuals. Study-wide results and limits: Only blood was sampled; tissue repertoires likely differ.

About this clone: The target antigen is unknown.

Replicate PCRs from sorted subsets contained roughly 200 ng DNA, which is around 30,000 T cell genomes. Clones were sequenced by immunoSEQ multiplex PCR, and TCRdb holds only the in-frame ones, with some missing. The sample yields roughly 1,500,000 clones, 95% to 99% seen once. A CD45RA-negative memory subset and a CD45RA+ naive subset were separated from the CD4+ cells. The V and J ends lost 7 bases and 2 bases respectively, with 12 bases between them. Germline values: CDR1 MDHEN, CDR2 SYDVKM. The CDR3 runs to 14 residues. This rearrangement joins TRBV28 to TRBJ1-5, with a tentative D call TRBD1 (6 bases). This receptor was identified in a man between 25 and 39 years old in good health. The specimen was naive CD4+ T cells sorted from blood. Subset: CD45RA+ positively selected. CDR3 sequence: CASIYSGGNQPQHF. The DNA of the CDR3 is TGTGCCAGCATATATTCAGGGGGCAATCAGCCCCAGCATTTT.